This is a list of T cell receptor beta chains from one sample in a study of breast tumors, draining lymph nodes, adjacent tissues. TCRdb re-analysed the multiplex PCR reads in MiXCR, keeping a single row per CDR3 protein. Among fewer than 25,000 distinct CDR3 sequences listed, about 61% were seen once. Sequences were obtained from tumor-adjacent breast tissue. The receptors here all came from a female donor with breast cancer. Some clones in this sample may be carry-over from other donors' samples. The CDR3 runs from the conserved cysteine through the conserved F or W.

V | CDR3
TRBV2 | CASQPGDTQYF
TRBV19 | CASSGQGTNTGELFF
TRBV6-8 | CASSHSIGGRGYEQYF
TRBV7-9 | CASSYDKETQYF
TRBV4-1 | CASSQVAYGTGLGYGYTF
TRBV7-9 | CASSKGQKTGNTIYF
TRBV29-1 | CSVRGGLAGRSSTDTQYF
TRBV5-8 | CASSLFGGKPEQYF
TRBV7-2 | CASSLTGTGGSYSGNTIYF
TRBV20-1 | CSASTGTSIGEQFF
TRBV7-9 | CASSSAQGAGNTIYF
TRBV7-9 | CASRLTRGNTEGLFF
TRBV5-1 | CASSLAPTGSNEQFF
TRBV12-3/TRBV12-4 | CASSPPLALAGADEQFF
TRBV5-6 | CATGTGQATQYF
TRBV19 | CASSSGGYTF
TRBV5-1 | CASSLGAGQSYEQYF
TRBV2 | CASSEGNRGEKLFF
TRBV27 | CASSFIGAYEQYF
TRBV20-1 | CSASLADSLYGYTF
TRBV3-1 | CASSGSSTDTQYF
TRBV28 | CASSFTFGNQPQHF
TRBV7-8 | CASSLAGEATQYF
TRBV29-1 | CSVSGGATNEKLFF
TRBV20-1 | CSSAEYGEKLFF
TRBV20-1 | CSARSPAIWLHLRFGELFF
TRBV12-5 | CASGLPSGRNNEQFF
TRBV30 | CAWARQSGDEQFF
TRBV15 | CATSREDRGGGAFF
TRBV6-1 | CASSEVEDRRYGYTF
TRBV7-9 | CASSLVGGQVYEQYF
TRBV20-1 | CSARSRVGENYNEQFF
TRBV7-2 | CASSFRTGHSPLHF
TRBV7-9 | CASSLGVGQETQYF
TRBV14 | CASSWGSGGSYNEQFF
TRBV2 | CASMRTGELFF
TRBV4-3 | CASSQETGSLKTQYF
TRBV6-6 | CASSYRTSGSNEQFF
TRBV20-1 | CSARGQFGNTIYF
TRBV5-5 | CASSYGPSYEQYF
TRBV2 | CASSDGSNEKLFF
TRBV20-1 | CSASVGTGLSDTQYF
TRBV30 | CAWSVQGNEKLFF
TRBV7-9 | CASSLVSLAGGRETQYF
TRBV18 | CASSGQNLREQYF
TRBV12-3/TRBV12-4 | CASSFGTGGYGYTF
TRBV11-2 | CASSLLSGSSGGTQYF
TRBV7-2 | CASSQDTALQSHRF
TRBV25-1 | CASSLYTLAGVGEQFF
TRBV5-1 | CACSQLDGYEQYF
TRBV5-1 | CASSTDGGSTDTQYF
TRBV3-2 | CASSQDRQGESSYNSPLHF